This T cell receptor beta chain derives from a study of blood T cell repertoires in COVID-19. Germline CDR1 GTSNPN, CDR2 SVGIG (reference sequence). This CDR3 has 16 residues. Trimming removed 1 base at V and 5 bases at J, with 20 bases between. Sequencing used immunoSEQ multiplex PCR; TCRdb keeps in-frame clones, though not all of them. Among around 140,000 clones listed, more than 85% were seen once. Specimen: peripheral blood. This clonotype was obtained from a man aged 60-69 years with active or convalescent COVID-19. This chain links TRBV30 with TRBJ2-5; a possible D gene is TRBD2 (6 bases). The CDR3 reads CAWSGLDGTPVETQYF. Written as DNA, the CDR3 is TGTGCCTGGAGTGGACTAGACGGGACGCCGGTGGAGACCCAGTACTTC.